One and the same sample provided the 18 T cell receptor beta chains below, sequenced in a study of cytomegalovirus exposure and HLA in healthy donors. The assay was immunoSEQ multiplex PCR, and TCRdb's table has in-frame clones only and misses some. The table records over 80,000 clones, roughly 85% of them present only once. The material sequenced was PBMCs. Every receptor here comes from a man aged 18 to 29 in good health and CMV-seropositive.

The chain recombines TRBV5-1 with TRBJ2-7; TRBD2 might be the D (5 bases). Germline V gene data show CDR1 as SGHRS and CDR2 as YFSETQ. Trimming left V 2 bases short and J 1 base short, with 7 bases between. The CDR3 extends over 13 amino acids. For the CDR3, the DNA is TGCGCCAGCAGCTTCGGGGTGTCCTACGAGCAGTACTTC. Its translation is CASSFGVSYEQYF.

V is TRBV6-5 and J is TRBJ2-5; tentatively, D is TRBD2 (6 bases). The germline gives CDR1 MNHEY, CDR2 SVGAGI. The CDR3 covers 15 residues. Trimming pared 2 bases from V and 5 bases from J, leaving 15 bases between. The CDR3 DNA sequence: TGTGCCAGCAGTTACAATGGCAGGGAGGAGGAGACCCAGTACTTC. It translates to CASSYNGREEETQYF.

CDR3 nucleotide sequence: TGCGCCAGCAGCTTGGACAGGGTTGATACGCAGTATTTT. Amino acid sequence: CASSLDRVDTQYF. The V call is TRBV5-1, the J call TRBJ2-3; possibly TRBD1 for D (6 bases). The germline V gene encodes CDR1 SGHRS and CDR2 YFSETQ. This CDR3 spans 13 amino acids. Trimming left V 0 bases short and J 6 bases short, with 8 bases between.

There are a few counts of this clone. The genes are TRBV6-5 and TRBJ2-2; 7 bases are shared with TRBD1. The CDR3 is made up of 13 amino acids. CDR1 is MNHEY and CDR2 is SVGAGI in the germline V gene. The V segment lost 5 bases and the J segment 4 bases; nucleotides outside the gene matches: 1. The CDR3 sequence: CASSGQVTGELFF. The CDR3 DNA is TGTGCCAGCAGTGGACAGGTCACCGGGGAGCTGTTTTTT.

This rearrangement joins TRBV27 to TRBJ2-7; the D is unclear. The V end was cut by 4 bases, the J end by 1 base, with 2 bases between. The CDR3 extends over 11 amino acids. Germline V CDR1 and CDR2: MNHEY, SMNVEV (reference sequence). The chain's CDR3 is CASSSSYEQYF. CDR3 DNA sequence: TGTGCCAGCAGTTCTTCCTACGAGCAGTACTTC.

V is TRBV7-8 and J is TRBJ1-1; maybe TRBD1 (6 bases). CDR1 is SGHVS, CDR2 FQNEAQ, per germline. V dropped 5 bases and J dropped 2 bases, with 15 bases sitting between them. The CDR3 is 15 amino acids. In DNA form, the CDR3 reads TGTGCCAGCAGCATTGTTAGACAGGTAAACACTGAAGCTTTCTTT. This gives the protein CASSIVRQVNTEAFF.

The chain joins TRBV7-6 to TRBJ2-1; 10 bases match TRBD2. J gave up 0 bases and V 6 bases, and 2 bases lay outside the gene matches. The CDR3 spans 15 residues. The germline V gene encodes CDR1 SGHVS and CDR2 FNYEAQ. CDR3 DNA: TGTGCCAGCAGTCCTAGCGGGAGCTCCTACAATGAGCAGTTCTTC. Its protein is CASSPSGSSYNEQFF.

The rearrangement links TRBV6-1 to TRBJ2-5; 9 bases align to TRBD1. Germline trimming cut 3 bases from V and 7 bases from J; bases unmatched to any gene: 3. The germline V gene has CDR1 MNHNS and CDR2 SASEGT. The CDR3 length is 13 residues. The CDR3: CASSEDRGGTQYF. The CDR3 DNA sequence: TGTGCCAGCAGTGAGGACAGGGGAGGGACCCAGTACTTC.

The chain employs TRBV2 and TRBJ2-3, with TRBD1 identical over 7 bases. This CDR3 region has 15 residues. Germline V CDR1 and CDR2: SNHLY, FYNNEI. With V trimmed by 2 bases and J by 4 bases, 6 bases remained unmatched. The CDR3 is CASSEQGGPADTQYF. The CDR3 region has the DNA TGTGCCAGCAGTGAACAAGGGGGCCCCGCAGATACGCAGTATTTT.

The V gene is TRBV7-8, the J gene TRBJ2-1, with TRBD1 matching 7 bases. The CDR3 runs 15 residues. The germline V gene has CDR1 SGHVS and CDR2 FQNEAQ. V shed 5 bases, J shed 7 bases, and the junction held 11 bases outside the gene matches. The CDR3 here is CASSPTDRDGNEQFF. CDR3 DNA sequence: TGTGCCAGCAGCCCTACCGACAGGGATGGAAATGAGCAGTTCTTC. Supplemented by reference TRBV7-8 and TRBJ2-1, the full variable domain reads GAGVSQSPRYKVAKRGQDVALRCDPISGHVSLFWYQQALGQGPEFLTYFQNEAQLDKSGLPSDRFFAERPEGSVSTLKIQRTQQEDSAVYLCASSPTDRDGNEQFFGPGTRLTVL.

The rearrangement uses TRBV7-3 and TRBJ2-3; TRBD1 matches at 10 bases. V was clipped by 3 bases and J by 5 bases; unmatched bases: 5. CDR3 size: 15 residues. The V gene's germline CDR1 is SGHTA and CDR2 FQGTGA. CDR3 sequence reads: CASSFGTGDGDTQYF. DNA of the CDR3: TGTGCCAGCAGCTTCGGGACAGGGGACGGAGATACGCAGTATTTT.

The chain links TRBV6-5 to TRBJ2-3, with D tentatively TRBD2 (5 bases). The CDR3 spans 14 residues. V was pared by 6 bases and J by 0 bases, with 10 bases between. The germline V gene has CDR1 MNHEY and CDR2 SVGAGI. The CDR3 loop is CASRLGLSTDTQYF. CDR3 DNA sequence: TGTGCCAGCAGACTAGGCCTTAGCACAGATACGCAGTATTTT.

The CDR3 region has the DNA TGTGCCAGCAGCGCGTTAAACAGGGACAATGTTAACTATGGCTACACCTTC. This translates into CASSALNRDNVNYGYTF. The chain joins TRBV9 to TRBJ1-2, with D possibly matching TRBD1 (6 bases). Per germline, CDR1 SGDLS and CDR2 YYNGEE. The CDR3 length is 17 residues. Trimming left V 3 bases short and J 1 base short, with 19 bases between.

V usage is TRBV6-5 and J usage is TRBJ2-7; a possible D gene is TRBD1 (6 bases). The V gene lost 0 bases and the J gene lost 5 bases, with 14 bases spanning the gap. CDR1 and CDR2 (germline): MNHEY, SVGAGI. This CDR3 has 15 residues. CDR3 amino acids: CASSYSPNRAHEQYF. The CDR3 nucleotides are TGTGCCAGCAGTTACTCCCCGAACAGGGCTCACGAGCAGTACTTC.

The V and J genes are TRBV28 and TRBJ2-5; D call uncertain. Looked up from germline, CDR1 is MDHEN and CDR2 is SYDVKM. Trimming removed 7 bases from V and 3 bases from J, with 12 bases in between. The CDR3 runs to 13 residues. The CDR3 DNA is TGTGCCAGCAAGTCGACTCCTAAAGAGACCCAGTACTTC. It encodes CASKSTPKETQYF.

The chain employs TRBV6-1 and TRBJ2-7, with 9 positions matching TRBD1. CDR3 size: 16 residues. The V gene's germline CDR1 is MNHNS and CDR2 SASEGT. With 0 bases clipped from V and 2 bases from J, the junction kept 5 bases outside the gene matches. The CDR3 reads CASSEAGDRVPYEQYV. The CDR3 nucleotides are TGTGCCAGCAGTGAAGCAGGGGACAGGGTCCCCTACGAGCAGTACGTC.

The chain employs TRBV27 and TRBJ1-3; 8 nucleotides line up with TRBD1. The CDR3 contains 15 residues. V dropped 4 bases and J dropped 4; count of bases not matched to a gene: 6. The germline gives CDR1 MNHEY, CDR2 SMNVEV (reference sequence). The CDR3 DNA reads as TGTGCCAGCAGTTGGAACAGGGGGACGGGAAACACCATATATTTT. Amino acid sequence: CASSWNRGTGNTIYF.

This sequence joins TRBV19 and TRBJ1-5; D possibly corresponds to TRBD1 (6 bases). There are 16 residues in the CDR3. CDR1 is LNHDA and CDR2 is SQIVND in the germline V gene (reference sequence). V lost 4 bases and J 3 bases, leaving 16 bases between the germline ends. The CDR3 region has the DNA TGTGCCAGTAGTAGGTTAACAGGGAATTACAATCAGCCCCAGCATTTT. Residues: CASSRLTGNYNQPQHF.